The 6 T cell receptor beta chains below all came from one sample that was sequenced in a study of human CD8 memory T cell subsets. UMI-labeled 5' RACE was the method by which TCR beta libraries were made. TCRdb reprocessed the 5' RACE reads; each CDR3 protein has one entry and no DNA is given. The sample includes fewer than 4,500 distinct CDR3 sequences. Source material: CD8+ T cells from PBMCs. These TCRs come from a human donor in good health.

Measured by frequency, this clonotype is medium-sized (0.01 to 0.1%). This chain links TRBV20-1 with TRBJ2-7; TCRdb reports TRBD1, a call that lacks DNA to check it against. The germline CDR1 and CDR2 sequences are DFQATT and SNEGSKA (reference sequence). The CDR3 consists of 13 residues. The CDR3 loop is CSASGKVNYEQYF.

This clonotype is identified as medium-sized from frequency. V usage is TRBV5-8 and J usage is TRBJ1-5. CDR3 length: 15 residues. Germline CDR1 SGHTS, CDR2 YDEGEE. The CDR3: CASSLDGYSNQPQHF.

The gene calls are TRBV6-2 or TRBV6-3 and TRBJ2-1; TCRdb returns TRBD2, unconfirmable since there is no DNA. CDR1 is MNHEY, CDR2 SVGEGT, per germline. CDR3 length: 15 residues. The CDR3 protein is CASSYDAGEGNEQFF.

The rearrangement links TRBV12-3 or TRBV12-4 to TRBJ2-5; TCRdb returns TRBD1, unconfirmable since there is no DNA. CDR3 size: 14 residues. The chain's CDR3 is CASSVTGGGETQYF.

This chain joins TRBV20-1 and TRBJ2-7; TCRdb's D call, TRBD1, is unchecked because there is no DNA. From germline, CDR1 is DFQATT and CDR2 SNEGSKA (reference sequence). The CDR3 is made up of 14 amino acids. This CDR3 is CSARGTRDTYEQYF.

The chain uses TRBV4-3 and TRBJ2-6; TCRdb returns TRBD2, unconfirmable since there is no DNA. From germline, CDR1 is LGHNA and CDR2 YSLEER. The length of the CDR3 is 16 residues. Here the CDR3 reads CASSPLRGTGANVLTF.